These T cell receptor beta chains were read from a single sample in a study of PD-1 blockade in mismatch repair-deficient tumors. Assay: immunoSEQ multiplex PCR; the TCRdb copy retains only in-frame clones and omits some. The repertoire has 15,000 or so clones, more than 65% of them found once; the top ten carry under 2%. Sequencing was performed on PBMCs, taken about 15 weeks after starting pembrolizumab. Receptor source: an adult with mismatch repair-deficient cancer. Each CDR3 is given with its conserved first and last residue. A D gene is named only where the DNA matches it firmly. A row's size may be missing; if present it is once, few, many or a size class.

D gene	V gene	clone size	J gene	CDR3 protein	CDR3 DNA
TRBD2	TRBV10-3	few	TRBJ2-7	CASSGLPLGEQYF	TGTGCCTCTTCGGGACTACCCCTGGGCGAGCAGTACTTC
-	TRBV28	-	TRBJ1-5	CASSSGNQPQHF	TGTGCCAGCAGTTCAGGCAATCAGCCCCAGCATTTT
TRBD1	TRBV9	-	TRBJ1-5	CASSASTGGNQPQHF	TGTGCCAGCAGCGCCTCTACAGGGGGCAATCAGCCCCAGCATTTT
-	TRBV11-2	-	TRBJ2-5	CASSLDLETQYF	TGTGCCAGCAGCCTCGACTTGGAGACCCAGTACTTC
-	TRBV19	-	TRBJ1-1	CASTKRDLNTEAFF	TGTGCCAGTACAAAACGGGATTTGAACACTGAAGCTTTCTTT
TRBD1	TRBV5-1	-	TRBJ2-2	CASTTGDVTGELFF	TGCGCCAGCACCACAGGGGACGTAACCGGGGAGCTGTTTTTT
TRBD1	TRBV5-1	-	TRBJ1-1	CASSEGQGVNTEAFF	TGCGCCAGCAGCGAGGGACAGGGGGTGAACACTGAAGCTTTCTTT
TRBD2	TRBV7-3	-	TRBJ2-3	CASSRGGISTDTQYF	TGTGCCAGCAGCCGGGGGGGGATATCCACAGATACGCAGTATTTT
-	TRBV12-5	-	TRBJ2-7	CASGYTPRDTYEQYF	TGTGCTAGTGGTTACACCCCACGGGATACCTACGAGCAGTACTTC
-	TRBV7-2	-	TRBJ2-7	CASSLDRDTTYEQYF	TGTGCCAGCAGCTTGGACCGGGACACGACCTACGAGCAGTACTTC